The rows below give T cell receptor beta chains drawn from one sample of a study of Ad26.COV2.S vaccination and SARS-CoV-2 variants. TCRdb's table, derived via immunoSEQ multiplex PCR, lists solely in-frame clones and lacks some. This sample has roughly 350,000 clones, with about 85% found just once. The source was peripheral blood, collected in a trial of Ad26.COV2.S vaccine versus placebo. The receptor source for this set is a person aged 18 to 59 who received the Ad26.COV2.S COVID-19 vaccine or a placebo. CDR3s include the opening cysteine and the closing phenylalanine or tryptophan. D genes are given only for firm matches. The listing skips clone size in some rows; elsewhere it reads once, few, many or a size class.

len: 14; d_gene: .; j_gene: TRBJ1-1; v_gene: TRBV10-3; abundance: .; CDR3aa: CAISGGEEPRRAFF; CDR3nt: TGTGCCATCAGTGGTGGTGAGGAGCCAAGACGAGCTTTCTTT
len: 13; d_gene: TRBD1; j_gene: TRBJ1-1; v_gene: TRBV6-5; abundance: .; CDR3aa: CASSYRGPTEAFF; CDR3nt: TGTGCCAGCAGTTATAGGGGGCCCACTGAAGCTTTCTTT
len: 14; d_gene: TRBD1; j_gene: TRBJ2-1; v_gene: TRBV10-3; abundance: .; CDR3aa: CATHRDSEGSEQFF; CDR3nt: TGTGCCACCCACCGGGACAGTGAGGGCAGCGAGCAGTTCTTC
len: 15; d_gene: TRBD2; j_gene: TRBJ2-2; v_gene: TRBV19; abundance: few; CDR3aa: CASSLTGGNTGELFF; CDR3nt: TGTGCCAGTAGCCTAACGGGGGGGAACACCGGGGAGCTGTTTTTT
len: 14; d_gene: .; j_gene: TRBJ2-3; v_gene: TRBV5-1; abundance: once; CDR3aa: CASSLAEYTDTQYF; CDR3nt: TGCGCCAGCAGCTTGGCCGAGTACACAGATACGCAGTATTTT
len: 16; d_gene: TRBD1; j_gene: TRBJ1-6; v_gene: TRBV6-2/TRBV6-3; abundance: .; CDR3aa: CASSYLRGRGNSPLHF; CDR3nt: TGTGCCAGCAGTTACTTGAGGGGGCGCGGGAATTCACCCCTCCACTTT
len: 14; d_gene: .; j_gene: TRBJ2-2; v_gene: TRBV6-5; abundance: .; CDR3aa: CASSYQGSTGELFF; CDR3nt: TGTGCCAGCAGTTACCAGGGGAGCACCGGGGAGCTGTTTTTT
len: 15; d_gene: .; j_gene: TRBJ2-2; v_gene: TRBV19; abundance: .; CDR3aa: CASSILGREFGELFF; CDR3nt: TGTGCCAGTAGTATTCTCGGGCGAGAGTTCGGGGAGCTGTTTTTT
len: 16; d_gene: .; j_gene: TRBJ2-2; v_gene: TRBV18; abundance: .; CDR3aa: CASSPPFRSTTGELFF; CDR3nt: TGTGCCAGCTCACCACCGTTTAGGTCTACCACCGGGGAGCTGTTTTTT
len: 15; d_gene: .; j_gene: TRBJ2-2; v_gene: TRBV27; abundance: .; CDR3aa: CASSLSRWNTGELFF; CDR3nt: TGTGCCAGCAGTTTATCCCGCTGGAACACCGGGGAGCTGTTTTTT
len: 14; d_gene: .; j_gene: TRBJ1-6; v_gene: TRBV5-6; abundance: .; CDR3aa: CASAISFLNSPLHF; CDR3nt: TGTGCCAGCGCAATAAGTTTCCTAAATTCACCCCTCCACTTT
len: 15; d_gene: .; j_gene: TRBJ2-6; v_gene: TRBV2; abundance: .; CDR3aa: CASRGTTTGANVLTF; CDR3nt: TGTGCCAGCAGGGGGACAACTACTGGGGCCAACGTCCTGACTTTC
len: 14; d_gene: .; j_gene: TRBJ1-5; v_gene: TRBV28; abundance: .; CDR3aa: CASSSTGMFQPQHF; CDR3nt: TGTGCCAGCAGTTCAACAGGGATGTTTCAGCCCCAGCATTTT
len: 15; d_gene: .; j_gene: TRBJ2-3; v_gene: TRBV11-2; abundance: .; CDR3aa: CASSLGGGTTDTQYF; CDR3nt: TGTGCCAGCAGCTTAGGTGGGGGAACCACAGATACGCAGTATTTT
len: 15; d_gene: .; j_gene: TRBJ2-3; v_gene: TRBV5-6; abundance: .; CDR3aa: CASSLPAGTTDTQYF; CDR3nt: TGTGCCAGCAGCTTGCCCGCGGGGACCACAGATACGCAGTATTTT
len: 19; d_gene: .; j_gene: TRBJ2-7; v_gene: TRBV12-5; abundance: .; CDR3aa: CASGLPGRGLSLNSGEQYF; CDR3nt: TGTGCTAGTGGTTTGCCGGGGCGGGGGCTCTCCCTTAATTCGGGGGAGCAGTACTTC
len: 14; d_gene: TRBD2; j_gene: TRBJ2-2; v_gene: TRBV7-2; abundance: .; CDR3aa: CASNPGLVSGELFF; CDR3nt: TGTGCCAGCAACCCGGGACTAGTAAGCGGGGAGCTGTTTTTT
len: 14; d_gene: .; j_gene: TRBJ1-1; v_gene: TRBV5-1; abundance: .; CDR3aa: CASSLGWLNTEAFF; CDR3nt: TGCGCCAGCAGCCTGGGATGGCTGAACACTGAAGCTTTCTTT
len: 15; d_gene: .; j_gene: TRBJ1-2; v_gene: TRBV3-1/TRBV3-2; abundance: .; CDR3aa: CASSQDESGWVGYTF; CDR3nt: TGTGCCAGCAGCCAAGATGAATCAGGGTGGGTCGGCTACACCTTC
len: 15; d_gene: TRBD1; j_gene: TRBJ2-7; v_gene: TRBV5-4; abundance: .; CDR3aa: CASSLDRGRSYEQYF; CDR3nt: TGTGCCAGCAGCTTGGACAGGGGTAGGTCCTACGAGCAGTACTTC
len: 15; d_gene: TRBD2; j_gene: TRBJ2-1; v_gene: TRBV4-3; abundance: .; CDR3aa: CASSQDRSGRALEFF; CDR3nt: TGCGCCAGCAGCCAAGATCGGAGCGGGAGGGCCTTGGAGTTCTTC
len: 14; d_gene: .; j_gene: TRBJ1-2; v_gene: TRBV4-3; abundance: .; CDR3aa: CASSQVGTNYGYTF; CDR3nt: TGCGCCAGCAGCCAAGTTGGCACTAACTATGGCTACACCTTC
len: 18; d_gene: .; j_gene: TRBJ1-4; v_gene: TRBV4-3; abundance: .; CDR3aa: CASSQDSSGAAGNEKLFF; CDR3nt: TGCGCCAGCAGCCAAGATAGTTCAGGCGCCGCCGGTAATGAAAAACTGTTTTTT
len: 13; d_gene: .; j_gene: TRBJ2-6; v_gene: TRBV7-8; abundance: .; CDR3aa: CASSLDGFELLTF; CDR3nt: TGTGCCAGCAGCTTAGATGGTTTCGAGCTCCTGACTTTC
len: 14; d_gene: TRBD1; j_gene: TRBJ2-7; v_gene: TRBV5-1; abundance: .; CDR3aa: CASSQQGTAYEQYF; CDR3nt: TGCGCCAGCAGCCAACAGGGGACAGCCTACGAGCAGTACTTC
len: 14; d_gene: .; j_gene: TRBJ2-7; v_gene: TRBV5-1; abundance: .; CDR3aa: CASSFQDGGYEQYF; CDR3nt: TGCGCCAGCAGCTTCCAGGATGGGGGTTACGAGCAGTACTTC
len: 13; d_gene: TRBD1; j_gene: TRBJ2-3; v_gene: TRBV29-1; abundance: .; CDR3aa: CSVRQGSTDTQYF; CDR3nt: TGCAGCGTTAGACAGGGGAGCACAGATACGCAGTATTTT
len: 16; d_gene: .; j_gene: TRBJ2-2; v_gene: TRBV9; abundance: .; CDR3aa: CASSPTHSANTGELFF; CDR3nt: TGTGCCAGCAGCCCAACGCATAGCGCGAACACCGGGGAGCTGTTTTTT
len: 12; d_gene: .; j_gene: TRBJ1-1; v_gene: TRBV5-4; abundance: once; CDR3aa: CASSLAYTEAFF; CDR3nt: TGTGCCAGCAGCTTGGCCTACACTGAAGCTTTCTTT
len: 16; d_gene: .; j_gene: TRBJ1-1; v_gene: TRBV3-1/TRBV3-2; abundance: .; CDR3aa: CASSPRHGTANTEAFF; CDR3nt: TGTGCCAGCAGCCCCCGTCACGGGACGGCCAACACTGAAGCTTTCTTT
len: 13; d_gene: TRBD1; j_gene: TRBJ1-2; v_gene: TRBV28; abundance: .; CDR3aa: CASSFDRGGGYTF; CDR3nt: TGTGCCAGCAGTTTTGATAGAGGGGGCGGCTACACCTTC
len: 13; d_gene: TRBD1; j_gene: TRBJ1-2; v_gene: TRBV5-4; abundance: .; CDR3aa: CASIIQGDSGYTF; CDR3nt: TGTGCCAGCATCATACAGGGGGACTCTGGCTACACCTTC
len: 17; d_gene: .; j_gene: TRBJ2-2; v_gene: TRBV5-8; abundance: .; CDR3aa: CASSFEFGGGNTGELFF; CDR3nt: TGTGCCAGCAGCTTTGAATTCGGTGGGGGGAACACCGGGGAGCTGTTTTTT
len: 15; d_gene: .; j_gene: TRBJ2-5; v_gene: TRBV9; abundance: .; CDR3aa: CASSVAARVGETQYF; CDR3nt: TGTGCCAGCAGCGTAGCGGCCAGGGTTGGGGAGACCCAGTACTTC
len: 19; d_gene: TRBD2; j_gene: TRBJ2-2; v_gene: TRBV2; abundance: .; CDR3aa: CASRSQRTSGAQNTGELFF; CDR3nt: TGTGCCAGCAGATCACAAAGGACTAGCGGGGCTCAAAACACCGGGGAGCTGTTTTTT
len: 13; d_gene: .; j_gene: TRBJ1-1; v_gene: TRBV7-9; abundance: .; CDR3aa: CASSPIGGTEAFF; CDR3nt: TGTGCCAGCAGCCCTATAGGAGGCACTGAAGCTTTCTTT
len: 21; d_gene: .; j_gene: TRBJ1-2; v_gene: TRBV5-1; abundance: .; CDR3aa: CASSLGAVRNQFANRNYGYTF; CDR3nt: TGCGCCAGCAGCCTAGGGGCGGTTAGAAATCAATTCGCAAACCGAAACTATGGCTACACCTTC
len: 14; d_gene: TRBD1; j_gene: TRBJ2-7; v_gene: TRBV27; abundance: .; CDR3aa: CASSLSQGVYEQYF; CDR3nt: TGTGCCAGCAGTTTATCGCAGGGGGTATACGAGCAGTACTTC
len: 18; d_gene: TRBD2; j_gene: TRBJ2-1; v_gene: TRBV20-1; abundance: .; CDR3aa: CSASRPSGGVVSYNEQFF; CDR3nt: TGCAGTGCTAGTCGGCCTAGCGGGGGGGTTGTCTCCTACAATGAGCAGTTCTTC
len: 15; d_gene: TRBD1; j_gene: TRBJ1-6; v_gene: TRBV27; abundance: .; CDR3aa: CASSPDRGGGSPLHF; CDR3nt: TGTGCCAGCAGCCCGGACAGGGGTGGTGGTTCACCCCTCCACTTT
len: 18; d_gene: TRBD1; j_gene: TRBJ2-5; v_gene: TRBV15; abundance: once; CDR3aa: CATSRYPSGQGTQETQYF; CDR3nt: TGTGCCACCAGCAGATACCCCTCGGGACAGGGGACCCAAGAGACCCAGTACTTC
len: 13; d_gene: .; j_gene: TRBJ1-1; v_gene: TRBV3-1/TRBV3-2; abundance: few; CDR3aa: CASNRGTNTEAFF; CDR3nt: TGTGCCAGCAACCGGGGGACGAACACTGAAGCTTTCTTT
len: 13; d_gene: .; j_gene: TRBJ1-3; v_gene: TRBV5-8; abundance: .; CDR3aa: CASRDISGNTIYF; CDR3nt: TGTGCCAGCAGGGACATCTCTGGAAACACCATATATTTT
len: 11; d_gene: .; j_gene: TRBJ2-7; v_gene: TRBV19; abundance: .; CDR3aa: CASSTGGEQYF; CDR3nt: TGTGCCAGTAGTACCGGAGGGGAGCAGTACTTC
len: 15; d_gene: TRBD1; j_gene: TRBJ1-5; v_gene: TRBV5-1; abundance: .; CDR3aa: CASSPGTGALQPQHF; CDR3nt: TGCGCCAGCAGCCCCGGGACAGGGGCGTTGCAGCCCCAGCATTTT
len: 13; d_gene: TRBD2; j_gene: TRBJ2-1; v_gene: TRBV12-3/TRBV12-4; abundance: .; CDR3aa: CASRAGEFNEQFF; CDR3nt: TGTGCCAGCAGAGCGGGGGAGTTCAATGAGCAGTTCTTC
len: 14; d_gene: .; j_gene: TRBJ1-1; v_gene: TRBV18; abundance: .; CDR3aa: CASSSGRPNTEAFF; CDR3nt: TGTGCCAGCTCATCGGGACGGCCGAACACTGAAGCTTTCTTT
len: 16; d_gene: TRBD1; j_gene: TRBJ2-1; v_gene: TRBV5-6; abundance: .; CDR3aa: CASSPSGTGSYNEQFF; CDR3nt: TGTGCCAGCAGCCCTAGTGGGACAGGCTCCTACAATGAGCAGTTCTTC
len: 15; d_gene: .; j_gene: TRBJ2-5; v_gene: TRBV7-8; abundance: .; CDR3aa: CASSLGGGMFGTQYF; CDR3nt: TGTGCCAGCAGCTTAGGGGGTGGGATGTTCGGGACCCAGTACTTC
len: 13; d_gene: .; j_gene: TRBJ1-6; v_gene: TRBV3-1/TRBV3-2; abundance: .; CDR3aa: CASSQEVRSPLHF; CDR3nt: TGTGCCAGCAGCCAAGAGGTCCGGTCACCCCTCCACTTT
len: 14; d_gene: .; j_gene: TRBJ1-6; v_gene: TRBV25-1; abundance: .; CDR3aa: CASSARRVDSPLHF; CDR3nt: TGTGCCAGCAGTGCACGCAGGGTAGACTCACCCCTCCACTTT
len: 17; d_gene: TRBD1; j_gene: TRBJ1-6; v_gene: TRBV5-4; abundance: once; CDR3aa: CASSSRTGSSYNSPLHF; CDR3nt: TGTGCCAGCAGCTCGAGGACAGGGAGCTCCTATAATTCACCCCTCCACTTT
len: 14; d_gene: .; j_gene: TRBJ2-4; v_gene: TRBV14; abundance: .; CDR3aa: CASSQAGPQNIQYF; CDR3nt: TGTGCCAGCAGCCAAGCGGGGCCGCAAAACATTCAGTACTTC
len: 15; d_gene: .; j_gene: TRBJ1-1; v_gene: TRBV27; abundance: .; CDR3aa: CASSLHKGLSSEAFF; CDR3nt: TGTGCCAGCAGTTTACATAAAGGGCTATCTTCTGAAGCTTTCTTT
len: 16; d_gene: .; j_gene: TRBJ1-4; v_gene: TRBV6-1; abundance: .; CDR3aa: CASSEIGAIGNEKLFF; CDR3nt: TGTGCCAGCAGTGAAATAGGCGCTATTGGAAATGAAAAACTGTTTTTT
len: 16; d_gene: .; j_gene: TRBJ1-6; v_gene: TRBV4-1; abundance: .; CDR3aa: CASSQSWSSYNSPLHF; CDR3nt: TGCGCCAGCAGCCAGTCGTGGAGCTCCTATAATTCACCCCTCCACTTT
len: 18; d_gene: TRBD1; j_gene: TRBJ1-3; v_gene: TRBV7-6; abundance: many; CDR3aa: CASSSSVRTGNSGNTIYF; CDR3nt: TGTGCCAGCAGCTCCTCTGTGAGGACAGGAAACTCTGGAAACACCATATATTTT
len: 15; d_gene: .; j_gene: TRBJ2-2; v_gene: TRBV6-5; abundance: .; CDR3aa: CASSYSNRVTGELFF; CDR3nt: TGTGCCAGCAGTTACTCGAACAGGGTAACCGGGGAGCTGTTTTTT
len: 18; d_gene: .; j_gene: TRBJ1-1; v_gene: TRBV4-3; abundance: .; CDR3aa: CASSQDTGLGRMNTEAFF; CDR3nt: TGCGCCAGCAGCCAAGATACAGGCCTGGGGCGAATGAACACTGAAGCTTTCTTT
len: 17; d_gene: .; j_gene: TRBJ2-5; v_gene: TRBV7-2; abundance: .; CDR3aa: CASSFKLSGVLQETQYF; CDR3nt: TGTGCCAGCAGCTTCAAACTTTCGGGGGTACTACAAGAGACCCAGTACTTC